The T cell receptor (beta chain) under discussion was sequenced for a study of shared clonotypes between healthy human individuals. The data were produced by immunoSEQ multiplex PCR, yet TCRdb's version contains in-frame clones alone and is incomplete. The sample includes a few million clones, more than 80% of them seen just once. Losses at the gene ends were 3 bases for V and 6 bases for J; bases not matched to a gene: 4. This CDR3 contains 14 residues. The germline gives CDR1 SGHKS, CDR2 YYEKEE (reference sequence). What was sequenced was naive CD4+ T cells from PBMCs. The subset is: CD45RA+ positively selected. The V call is TRBV5-5, the J call TRBJ2-1; TRBD1 aligns across 9 bases. The source is a man between 18 and 35 years old in good health. Some clones in this sample may be carry-over from other donors' samples. DNA of the CDR3: TGTGCCAGCAGCTGGGGACAGGGTGGCAATGAGCAGTTCTTC. It yields the protein CASSWGQGGNEQFF.